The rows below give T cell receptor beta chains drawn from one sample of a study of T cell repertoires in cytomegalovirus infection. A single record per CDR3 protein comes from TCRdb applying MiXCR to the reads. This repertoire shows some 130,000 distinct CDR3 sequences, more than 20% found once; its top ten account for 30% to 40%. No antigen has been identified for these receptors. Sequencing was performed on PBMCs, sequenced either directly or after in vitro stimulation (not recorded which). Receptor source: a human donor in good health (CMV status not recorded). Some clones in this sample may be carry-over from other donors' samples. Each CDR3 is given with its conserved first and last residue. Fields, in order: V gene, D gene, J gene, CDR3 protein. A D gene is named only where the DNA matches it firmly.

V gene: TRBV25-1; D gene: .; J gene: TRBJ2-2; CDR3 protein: CASSWTGNTGELFF
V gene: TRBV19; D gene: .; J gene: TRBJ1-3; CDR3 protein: CASSIPRGLGNTIYF
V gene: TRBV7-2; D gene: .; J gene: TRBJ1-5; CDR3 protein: CASSLGISNQPQHF
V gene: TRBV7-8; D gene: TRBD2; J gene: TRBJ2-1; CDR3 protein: CASSLAGGASGRGEQFF
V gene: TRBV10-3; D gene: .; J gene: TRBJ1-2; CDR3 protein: CAISEDGAARSYGYTF
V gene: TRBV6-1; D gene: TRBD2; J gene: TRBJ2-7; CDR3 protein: CASSGTSNEQYF
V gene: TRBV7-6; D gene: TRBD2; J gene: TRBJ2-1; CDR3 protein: CASSFSGNQHNEQFF
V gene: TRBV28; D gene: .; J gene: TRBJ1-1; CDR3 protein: CASSFGSLGTEAFF
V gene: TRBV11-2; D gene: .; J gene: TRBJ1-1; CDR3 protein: CASSLAGHGTEAFF
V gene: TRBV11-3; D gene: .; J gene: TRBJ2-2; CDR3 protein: CASSPHAGELFF
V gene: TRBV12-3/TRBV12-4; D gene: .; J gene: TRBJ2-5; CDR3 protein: CASSLVGVQETQYF
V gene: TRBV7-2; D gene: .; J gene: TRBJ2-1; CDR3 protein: CASSFARVGNEQFF
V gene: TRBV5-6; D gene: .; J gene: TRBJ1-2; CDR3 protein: CASSSPWTRGYTF
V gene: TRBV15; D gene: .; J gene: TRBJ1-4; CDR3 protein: CATSRDIDRSGEKLFF
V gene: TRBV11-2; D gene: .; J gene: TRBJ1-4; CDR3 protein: CASSFRGTNEKLFF
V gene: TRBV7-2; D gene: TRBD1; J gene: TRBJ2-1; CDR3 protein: CASSPHFGQGGYNEQFF
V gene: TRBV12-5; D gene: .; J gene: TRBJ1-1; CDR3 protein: CASGLLNTEAFF
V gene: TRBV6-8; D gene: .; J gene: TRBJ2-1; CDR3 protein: CASSSGLNEQFF
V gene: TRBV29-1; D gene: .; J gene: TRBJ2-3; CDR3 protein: CSVTTPTSTDTQYF
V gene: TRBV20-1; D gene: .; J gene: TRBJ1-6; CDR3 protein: CSAKGASPLHF
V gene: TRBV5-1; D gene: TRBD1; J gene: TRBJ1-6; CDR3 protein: CASSLSGDRSSPLHF
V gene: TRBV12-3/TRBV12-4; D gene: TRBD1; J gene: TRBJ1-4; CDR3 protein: CASSGDGQGVNEKLFF
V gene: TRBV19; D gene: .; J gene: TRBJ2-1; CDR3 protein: CASSIDLPTVRNEQFF
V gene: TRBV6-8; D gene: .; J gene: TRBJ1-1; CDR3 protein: CASSSPSAGTEAFF
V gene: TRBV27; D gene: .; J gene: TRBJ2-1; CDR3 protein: CASSPTDVLGKVNEQFF
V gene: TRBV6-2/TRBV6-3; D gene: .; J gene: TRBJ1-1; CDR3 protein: CASSQRRSLLRDTEAFF
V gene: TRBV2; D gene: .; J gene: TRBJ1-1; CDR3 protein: CASRQGLGLNTEAFF
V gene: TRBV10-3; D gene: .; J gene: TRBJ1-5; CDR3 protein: CAISRELNQPQHF
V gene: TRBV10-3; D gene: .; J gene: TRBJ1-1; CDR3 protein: CAISVLAGDTEAFF
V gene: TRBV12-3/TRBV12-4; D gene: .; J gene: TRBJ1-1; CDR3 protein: CASSIGDTHTEAFF
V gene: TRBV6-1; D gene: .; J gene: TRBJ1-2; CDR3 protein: CATLTLRGNYGYTF
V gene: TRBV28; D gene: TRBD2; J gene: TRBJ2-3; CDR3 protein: CASSFEAGVRDTQYF
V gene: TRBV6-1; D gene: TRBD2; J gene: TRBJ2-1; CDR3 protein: CASSVASGFYNEQFF
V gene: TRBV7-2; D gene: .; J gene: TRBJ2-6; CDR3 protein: CASSLRGGTGANVLTF
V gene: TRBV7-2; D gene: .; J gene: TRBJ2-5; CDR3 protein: CASSLSLTRAQYF
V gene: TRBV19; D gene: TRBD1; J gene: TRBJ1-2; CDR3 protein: CASSTKGQTNYGYTF
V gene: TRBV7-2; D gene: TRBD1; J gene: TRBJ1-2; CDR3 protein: CASSLGAGGRYGYTF
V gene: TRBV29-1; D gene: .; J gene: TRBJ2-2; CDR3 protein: CSFPGELFF
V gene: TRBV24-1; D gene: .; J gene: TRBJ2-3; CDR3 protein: CATRGRRSTDTQYF
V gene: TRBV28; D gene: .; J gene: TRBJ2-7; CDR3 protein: CASSPLPKEQYF
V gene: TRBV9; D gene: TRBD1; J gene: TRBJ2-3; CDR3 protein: CASSARDRDYTQYF
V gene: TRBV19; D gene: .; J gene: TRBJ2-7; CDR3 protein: CASSISLGRGLNEQYF
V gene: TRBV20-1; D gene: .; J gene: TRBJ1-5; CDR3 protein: CSARAGRGNQPQHF
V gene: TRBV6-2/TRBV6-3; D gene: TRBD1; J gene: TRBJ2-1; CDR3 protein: CASSYRTGLTYNEQFF
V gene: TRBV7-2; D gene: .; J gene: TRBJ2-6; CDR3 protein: CASSLGGANVLTF
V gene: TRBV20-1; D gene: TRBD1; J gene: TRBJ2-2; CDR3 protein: CSARRGRGTGELFF
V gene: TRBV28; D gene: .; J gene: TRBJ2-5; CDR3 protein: CASSPPKKETQYF
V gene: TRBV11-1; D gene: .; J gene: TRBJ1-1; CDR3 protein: CASSQDQNTEAFF
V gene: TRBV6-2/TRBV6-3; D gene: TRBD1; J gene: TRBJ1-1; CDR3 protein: CASSFTGANTEAFF
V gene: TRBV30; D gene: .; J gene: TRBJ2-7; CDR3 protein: CAWRDRDEQYF
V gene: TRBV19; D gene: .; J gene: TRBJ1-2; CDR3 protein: CASSMWQNYGYTF
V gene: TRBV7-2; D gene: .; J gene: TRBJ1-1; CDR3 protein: CASSFGPGNTEAFF
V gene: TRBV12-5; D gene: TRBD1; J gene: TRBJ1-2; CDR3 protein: CASGPGTGNGYTF
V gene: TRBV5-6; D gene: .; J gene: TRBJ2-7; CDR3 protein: CASSLIGIAWTYEQYF